This T cell receptor beta chain was recorded in a study of T cells in Graves' hyperthyroidism and ophthalmopathy. A patient was excluded if there was uncontrolled infection, other autoimmune disease, pregnancy or lactation. Clinical symptoms, serum thyroxine and TRAb, thyroid ultrasound and orbital computed tomography were used for the diagnoses. Researchers took RNA transcripts and amplified the TCR beta CDR3 regions from them. The HTBI primer set was used in a first-round RT-PCR of the TCR CDR3. TCRdb independently ran MiXCR on the multiplex PCR reads; one entry per CDR3 protein. The data show around 580,000 distinct CDR3 sequences, with 46% seen just once and about 8.3% held by the top ten. Whole-study results and caveats: In blood, most of the thyroid clonotypes expanded above 0.001 were also present. A 13 V-J signature model discriminated ophthalmopathy versus stable hyperthyroidism.

In regard to this clonotype: Its target is unknown.

Trimming took off 5 bases at V and 9 bases at J, with 16 bases between the two ends. The CDR3 has 13 amino acids. CDR1 and CDR2 from the germline V gene are ENHRY and SYGVKD. The sample consisted of peripheral blood or thyroid tissue (not recorded which). This chain connects TRBV10-3 to TRBJ1-2; D is undetermined. The sequence derives from a woman aged 18-29 years with Graves' hyperthyroidism. CDR3: CAISYRTSGSYTF. DNA of the CDR3: TGTGCCATCAGTTATAGGACTAGCGGGAGCTACACCTTC.